This paragraph reports one TCR beta chain. The CDR3 is 13 residues long. CDR1 ENHRY and CDR2 SYGVKD come from the germline V gene. The V end lost 0 bases, the J end lost 4 bases, and 7 bases lay between the germline ends. The sample's treatment: randomized to nivolumab then ipilimumab (arm A) or the reverse (arm B). Patients had received no earlier DNA-damaging chemotherapy. Sorted cells were live CD3+CD8+, lacking CD19 and CD56, from PBMCs. TCRdb's copy holds only in-frame clones and misses some; the assay was immunoSEQ multiplex PCR. Of around 20,000 clones listed, approximately 58% are singletons. This specimen belongs to a study of sequential checkpoint blockade in melanoma. Study details: Arm A got nivolumab then ipilimumab; arm B the reverse, 1:1.

This specimen was CD8+ T cells sorted from blood (inferred from file names), taken from a patient given nivolumab and ipilimumab in sequence. The TCR sequence derives from a human donor with melanoma. The chain is built from TRBV10-3 and TRBJ2-7, with D maybe TRBD2 (5 bases). The CDR3 coding sequence is TGTGCCATCAGTGAGTCTCGGGGATACGAGCAGTACTTC. Its translation is CAISESRGYEQYF.